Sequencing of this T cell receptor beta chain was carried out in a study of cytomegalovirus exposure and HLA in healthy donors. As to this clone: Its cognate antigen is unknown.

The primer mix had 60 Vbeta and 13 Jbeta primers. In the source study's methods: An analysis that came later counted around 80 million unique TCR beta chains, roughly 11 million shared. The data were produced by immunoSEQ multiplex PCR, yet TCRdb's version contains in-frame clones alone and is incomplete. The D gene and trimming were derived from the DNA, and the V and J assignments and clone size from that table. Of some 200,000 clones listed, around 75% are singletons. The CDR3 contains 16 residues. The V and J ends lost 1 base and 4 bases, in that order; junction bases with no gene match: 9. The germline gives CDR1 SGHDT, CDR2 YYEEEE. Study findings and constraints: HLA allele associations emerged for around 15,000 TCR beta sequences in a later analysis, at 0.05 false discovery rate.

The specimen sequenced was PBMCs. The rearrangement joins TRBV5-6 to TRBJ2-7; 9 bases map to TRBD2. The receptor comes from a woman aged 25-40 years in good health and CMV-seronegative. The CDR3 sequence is CASSLFGSGSLYEQYF. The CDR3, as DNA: TGTGCCAGCAGCTTGTTTGGTAGCGGGAGTCTATACGAGCAGTACTTC.